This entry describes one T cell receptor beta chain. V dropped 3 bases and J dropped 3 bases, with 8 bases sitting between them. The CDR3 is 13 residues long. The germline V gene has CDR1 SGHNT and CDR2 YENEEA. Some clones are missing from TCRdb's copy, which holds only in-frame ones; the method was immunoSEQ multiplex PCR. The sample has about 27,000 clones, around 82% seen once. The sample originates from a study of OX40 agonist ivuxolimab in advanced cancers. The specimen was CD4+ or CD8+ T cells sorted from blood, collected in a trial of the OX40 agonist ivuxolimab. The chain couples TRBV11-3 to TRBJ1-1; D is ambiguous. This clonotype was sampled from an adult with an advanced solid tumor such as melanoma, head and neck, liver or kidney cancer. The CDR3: CASSFGQDTEAFF. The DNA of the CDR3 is TGTGCCAGCAGCTTTGGTCAGGACACTGAAGCTTTCTTT.